A selection of T cell receptor beta chains follows, all from one sample in a study of T cell responses to AZD1222 COVID-19 vaccine. The method was immunoSEQ multiplex PCR; TCRdb's version includes in-frame clones alone and lacks a portion of them. The data show tens of thousands of clones, about 88% seen once. The sequencing here drew on peripheral blood, taken on day 0 of AZD1222 vaccination. The source is an adult in good health. Each CDR3 is given with its conserved first and last residue. The D gene is left open where the match is weak. Clone size is stated in some rows and not others, as once, few, many or a class when expanded.

>TRBJ2-5|.|TRBD2|TRBV7-9
CASSLDSGRAETQYF
TGTGCCAGCAGCTTAGATAGCGGGAGGGCGGAGACCCAGTACTTC
>TRBJ1-2|.|.|TRBV19
CASSSTPRTYGYTF
TGTGCCAGTAGTTCGACCCCCCGGACGTATGGCTACACCTTC
>TRBJ2-1|.|TRBD2|TRBV7-9
CASSPSWRESYNEQFF
TGTGCCAGCAGCCCCAGCTGGCGGGAGTCCTACAATGAGCAGTTCTTC
>TRBJ2-1|.|.|TRBV11-2
CASSLGSGGSNEQFF
TGTGCCAGCAGCTTAGGTTCGGGGGGCTCGAATGAGCAGTTCTTC
>TRBJ1-1|.|.|TRBV15
CATSRDLRENTEAFF
TGTGCCACCAGCAGAGATCTGAGGGAGAACACTGAAGCTTTCTTT
>TRBJ2-7|.|.|TRBV10-3
CAISESRSLSEQYF
TGTGCCATCAGTGAGTCGCGCTCTTTAAGCGAGCAGTACTTC
>TRBJ2-5|few|.|TRBV5-1
CASSFPSRRLGETQYF
TGCGCCAGCAGCTTCCCCTCAAGGCGCTTGGGAGAGACCCAGTACTTC
>TRBJ2-7|.|.|TRBV6-5
CASSYSGAASSEQYF
TGTGCCAGCAGTTACTCGGGGGCGGCTAGCAGCGAGCAGTACTTC
>TRBJ1-2|.|.|TRBV6-5
CASSYLGRDPKGGYTF
TGTGCCAGCAGTTACTTAGGTCGGGACCCTAAGGGCGGCTACACCTTC
>TRBJ2-5|.|.|TRBV10-1
CASSENQETQYF
TGCGCCAGCAGTGAGAACCAAGAGACCCAGTACTTC
>TRBJ2-7|.|.|TRBV7-2
CASSLAAQGLTSSYEQYF
TGTGCCAGCAGCTTAGCGGCCCAGGGACTGACAAGCTCCTACGAGCAGTACTTC
>TRBJ1-1|.|.|TRBV12-5
CASGSGTPRGAFF
TGTGCTAGTGGTTCCGGGACGCCAAGGGGGGCTTTCTTT
>TRBJ2-1|many|.|TRBV7-9
CASSWEAWDEQFF
TGTGCCAGCAGCTGGGAAGCCTGGGATGAGCAGTTCTTC
>TRBJ1-1|.|.|TRBV15
CATSRVAGAATEAFF
TGTGCCACCAGCAGAGTGGCAGGGGCGGCCACTGAAGCTTTCTTT
>TRBJ2-1|.|.|TRBV3-1/TRBV3-2
CASSQDLSFRSHEQFF
TGTGCCAGCAGCCAAGATTTGTCTTTTCGGTCTCATGAGCAGTTCTTC
>TRBJ2-3|.|.|TRBV27
CASSLPGANTDTQYF
TGTGCCAGCAGTTTACCCGGGGCCAACACAGATACGCAGTATTTT
>TRBJ2-3|.|TRBD2|TRBV5-1
CASSTTSGGRDTQYF
TGCGCCAGCAGCACAACTAGCGGGGGGAGAGATACGCAGTATTTT
>TRBJ2-1|once|.|TRBV27
CASSSPGKEGFF
TGTGCCAGCAGTAGTCCGGGCAAGGAGGGGTTCTTC
>TRBJ1-2|.|.|TRBV15
CATSRVGLGGYTF
TGTGCCACCAGCAGAGTCGGGCTCGGCGGCTACACCTTC
>TRBJ1-3|.|.|TRBV4-1
CASSQAPDDSVGNTIYF
TGCGCCAGCAGCCAAGCACCGGATGACTCTGTGGGAAACACCATATATTTT
>TRBJ1-4|.|.|TRBV15
CATSAQHATNEKLFF
TGTGCCACCAGCGCCCAGCATGCAACTAATGAAAAACTGTTTTTT
>TRBJ1-1|.|.|TRBV7-9
CASSLDRDTEAFF
TGTGCCAGCAGCTTAGACAGGGATACTGAAGCTTTCTTT
>TRBJ1-3|.|.|TRBV10-2
CATMKDPSGNTIYF
TGCGCCACCATGAAAGACCCCTCTGGAAACACCATATATTTT
>TRBJ2-5|.|.|TRBV9
CASSAGHIQETQYF
TGTGCCAGCAGCGCGGGACACATCCAAGAGACCCAGTACTTC
>TRBJ2-4|.|.|TRBV28
CASSLEGVNIQYF
TGTGCCAGCAGTTTAGAAGGGGTAAACATTCAGTACTTC
>TRBJ2-2|.|.|TRBV11-2
CASSSRQEGSGELFF
TGTGCCAGCAGCTCCCGCCAAGAGGGGTCCGGGGAGCTGTTTTTT
>TRBJ2-7|once|TRBD2|TRBV9
CASSASGSTYEQYF
TGTGCCAGCAGCGCTAGCGGGAGCACCTACGAGCAGTACTTC
>TRBJ2-1|.|TRBD2|TRBV7-2
CASSPSGSSYNEQFF
TGTGCCAGCAGCCCGAGCGGGAGCTCCTACAATGAGCAGTTCTTC
>TRBJ1-2|.|.|TRBV18
CASSLDTNGYTF
TGTGCCAGCTCGCTCGACACAAATGGCTACACCTTC
>TRBJ2-1|.|.|TRBV6-4
CASSDQAGEYNEQFF
TGTGCCAGCAGTGACCAGGCAGGGGAATACAATGAGCAGTTCTTC
>TRBJ2-1|.|TRBD1|TRBV9
CASSERTGGRSYNEQFF
TGTGCCAGCAGCGAGAGGACAGGGGGAAGGTCCTACAATGAGCAGTTCTTC
>TRBJ2-1|.|.|TRBV10-3
CAIRAVGSYNEQFF
TGTGCCATCAGGGCCGTCGGCTCCTACAATGAGCAGTTCTTC
>TRBJ2-1|.|.|TRBV19
CASSKQGVGLQDEQFF
TGTGCCAGTAGTAAACAGGGGGTGGGACTACAGGATGAGCAGTTCTTC
>TRBJ2-2|few|TRBD2|TRBV6-5
CASRSLAGLTGELFF
TGTGCCAGCCGATCGCTAGCGGGCCTCACCGGGGAGCTGTTTTTT
>TRBJ1-1|.|.|TRBV28
CASRLAVNTEAFF
TGTGCCAGCAGGTTAGCGGTTAACACTGAAGCTTTCTTT
>TRBJ1-6|.|.|TRBV19
CASSMERPSSPLHF
TGTGCCAGTAGTATGGAGAGGCCTTCTTCACCCCTCCACTTT
>TRBJ1-1|.|.|TRBV9
CASSDDRINTEAFF
TGTGCCAGCAGCGACGACAGGATCAACACTGAAGCTTTCTTT
>TRBJ2-7|.|TRBD1|TRBV20-1
CTPGQGDEQYF
TGCACTCCGGGACAGGGGGACGAGCAGTACTTC
>TRBJ2-1|once|.|TRBV12-5
CASLRGGSYNEQFF
TGTGCTAGTCTCAGGGGAGGCTCCTACAATGAGCAGTTCTTC
>TRBJ2-5|.|.|TRBV7-8
CASSPKETRLEETQYF
TGTGCCAGCAGCCCCAAAGAGACTAGGCTAGAAGAGACCCAGTACTTC
>TRBJ2-2|.|.|TRBV10-3
CATTDSYTGELFF
TGTGCCACCACGGACAGTTACACCGGGGAGCTGTTTTTT
>TRBJ1-2|.|.|TRBV29-1
CSSRTVGEGGYTF
TGCAGCTCCCGGACAGTGGGAGAAGGTGGCTACACCTTC